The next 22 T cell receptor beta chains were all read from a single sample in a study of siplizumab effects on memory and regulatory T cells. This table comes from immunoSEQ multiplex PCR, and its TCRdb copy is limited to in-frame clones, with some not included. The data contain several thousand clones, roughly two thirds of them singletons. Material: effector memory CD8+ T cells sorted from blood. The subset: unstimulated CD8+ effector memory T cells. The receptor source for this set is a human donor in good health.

CDR3 sequence reads: CASSLGTGDHGELFF. The CDR3 bases are TGTGCCAGCAGCTTGGGGACAGGGGATCACGGGGAGCTGTTTTTT. V gene TRBV5-5 combines with J gene TRBJ2-2; 9 bases are a match to TRBD1. Germline lookup yields CDR1 SGHKS and CDR2 YYEKEE (reference sequence). The CDR3 loop spans 15 amino acids. V trimming: 0 bases; J trimming: 7 bases; junction bases outside the gene matches: 4.

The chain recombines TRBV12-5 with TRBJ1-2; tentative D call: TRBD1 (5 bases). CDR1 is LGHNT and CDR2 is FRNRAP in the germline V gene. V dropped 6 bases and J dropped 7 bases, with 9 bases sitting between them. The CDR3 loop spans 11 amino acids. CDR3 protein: CASGQGTGYTF. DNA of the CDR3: TGTGCTAGTGGACAAGGGACTGGCTACACCTTC.

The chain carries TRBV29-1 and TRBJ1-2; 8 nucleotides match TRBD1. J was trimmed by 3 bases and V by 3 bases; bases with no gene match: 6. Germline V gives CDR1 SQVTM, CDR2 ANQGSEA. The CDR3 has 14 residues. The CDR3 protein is CSVDNGTGYYGYTF. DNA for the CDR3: TGCAGCGTTGATAATGGGACAGGCTACTATGGCTACACCTTC.

CDR3 nucleotide sequence: TGCAGCGGCCGGACTAGCGGGAGAAGGTATGAGCAGTTCTTC. Amino acid sequence: CSGRTSGRRYEQFF. This chain joins TRBV29-1 and TRBJ2-1; 13 positions match TRBD2. The CDR3 is 14 amino acids. The J segment lost 8 bases and the V segment lost 7 bases, leaving 8 bases of the junction unmatched. Germline assignment: CDR1 SQVTM and CDR2 ANQGSEA.

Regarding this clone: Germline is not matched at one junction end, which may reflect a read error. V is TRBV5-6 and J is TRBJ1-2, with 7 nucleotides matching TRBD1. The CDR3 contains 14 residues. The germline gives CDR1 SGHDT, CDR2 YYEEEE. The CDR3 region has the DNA TGTGCCAGCAGCCTTGAAGGGGGCCGGTATGACTACACCTTC. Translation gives CASSLEGGRYDYTF. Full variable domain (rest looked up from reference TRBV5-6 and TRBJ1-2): DAGVTQSPTHLIKTRGQQVTLRCSPKSGHDTVSWYQQALGQGPQFIFQYYEEEERQRGNFPDRFSGHQFPNYSSELNVNALLLGDSALYLCASSLEGGRYDYTFGSGTRLTVV.

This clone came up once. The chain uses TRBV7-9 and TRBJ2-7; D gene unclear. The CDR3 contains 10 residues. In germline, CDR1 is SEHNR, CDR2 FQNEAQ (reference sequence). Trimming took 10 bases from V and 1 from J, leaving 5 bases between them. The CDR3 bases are TGTGCCACAGAGTCCTACGAGCAGTACTTC. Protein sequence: CATESYEQYF. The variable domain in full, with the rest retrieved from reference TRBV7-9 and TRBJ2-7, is DTGVSQNPRHKITKRGQNVTFRCDPISEHNRLYWYRQTLGQGPEFLTYFQNEAQLEKSRLLSDRFSAERPKGSFSTLEIQRTEQGDSAMYLCATESYEQYFGPGTRLTVT.

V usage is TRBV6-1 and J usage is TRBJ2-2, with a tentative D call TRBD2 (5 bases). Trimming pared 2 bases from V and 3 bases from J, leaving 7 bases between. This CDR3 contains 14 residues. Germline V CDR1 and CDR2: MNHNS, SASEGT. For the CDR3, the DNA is TGTGCCAGCAGTGAACTAGCAGACACCGGGGAGCTGTTTTTT. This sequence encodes CASSELADTGELFF.

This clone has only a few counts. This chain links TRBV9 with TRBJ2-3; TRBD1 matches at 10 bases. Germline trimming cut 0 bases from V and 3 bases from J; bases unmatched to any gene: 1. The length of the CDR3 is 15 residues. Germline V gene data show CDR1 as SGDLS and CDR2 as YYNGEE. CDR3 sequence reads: CASSVGQGATDTQYF. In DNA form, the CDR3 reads TGTGCCAGCAGCGTAGGACAGGGGGCTACAGATACGCAGTATTTT.

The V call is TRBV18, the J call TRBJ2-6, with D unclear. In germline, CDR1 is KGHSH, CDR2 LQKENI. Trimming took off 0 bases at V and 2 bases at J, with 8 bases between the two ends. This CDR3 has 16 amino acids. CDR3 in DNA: TGTGCCAGCTCACCACCGAAGGAACCTGGGGCCAACGTCCTGACTTTC. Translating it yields CASSPPKEPGANVLTF.

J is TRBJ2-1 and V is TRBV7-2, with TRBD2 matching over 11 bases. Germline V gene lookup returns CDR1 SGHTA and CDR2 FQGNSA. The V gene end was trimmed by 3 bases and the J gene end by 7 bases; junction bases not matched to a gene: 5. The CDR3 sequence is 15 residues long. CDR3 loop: CASSFLASGRNEQFF. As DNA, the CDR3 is TGTGCCAGCAGCTTCCTCGCTAGCGGGAGGAATGAGCAGTTCTTC.

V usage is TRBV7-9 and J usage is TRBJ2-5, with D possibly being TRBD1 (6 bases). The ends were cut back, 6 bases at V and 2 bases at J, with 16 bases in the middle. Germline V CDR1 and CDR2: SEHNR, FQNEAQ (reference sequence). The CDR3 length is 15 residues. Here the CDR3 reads CASSHFVGAQETQYF. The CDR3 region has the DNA TGTGCCAGCAGTCATTTTGTGGGGGCTCAAGAGACCCAGTACTTC.

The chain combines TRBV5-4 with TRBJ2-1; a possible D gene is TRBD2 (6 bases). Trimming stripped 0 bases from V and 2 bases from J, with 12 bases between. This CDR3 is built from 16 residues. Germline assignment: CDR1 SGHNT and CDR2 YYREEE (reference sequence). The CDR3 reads CASSLAGLPPYNEQFF. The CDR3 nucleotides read TGTGCCAGCAGCTTGGCGGGACTTCCCCCCTACAATGAGCAGTTCTTC.

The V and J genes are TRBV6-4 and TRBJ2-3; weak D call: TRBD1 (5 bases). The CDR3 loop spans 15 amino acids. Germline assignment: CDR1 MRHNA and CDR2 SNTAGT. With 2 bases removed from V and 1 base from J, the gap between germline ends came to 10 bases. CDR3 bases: TGTGCCAGCAGTGACGGTAAAGGGGGCACAGATACGCAGTATTTT. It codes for CASSDGKGGTDTQYF.

The chain's CDR3 is CASSVAAGFYEQYF. CDR3 nucleotides: TGTGCCAGCAGCGTAGCTGCAGGGTTCTACGAGCAGTACTTC. This chain connects TRBV9 to TRBJ2-7, with D possibly matching TRBD1 (5 bases). V was cut by 0 bases and J by 3 bases, with 10 bases left in between. The CDR3 consists of 14 residues. Germline V gene lookup returns CDR1 SGDLS and CDR2 YYNGEE.

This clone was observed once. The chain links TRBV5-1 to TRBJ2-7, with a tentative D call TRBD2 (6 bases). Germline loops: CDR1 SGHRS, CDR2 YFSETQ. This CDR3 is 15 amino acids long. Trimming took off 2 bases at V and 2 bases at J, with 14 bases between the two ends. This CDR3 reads CASSFNGGVTYEQYF. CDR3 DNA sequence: TGCGCCAGCAGCTTCAATGGCGGGGTGACCTACGAGCAGTACTTC.

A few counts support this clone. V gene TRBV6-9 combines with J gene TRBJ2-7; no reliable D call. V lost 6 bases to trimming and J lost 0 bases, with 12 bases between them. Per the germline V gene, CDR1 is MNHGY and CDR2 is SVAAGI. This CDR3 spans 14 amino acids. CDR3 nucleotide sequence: TGTGCCAGCAGCTTGGGCCGGAGCTCCTACGAGCAGTACTTC. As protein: CASSLGRSSYEQYF.

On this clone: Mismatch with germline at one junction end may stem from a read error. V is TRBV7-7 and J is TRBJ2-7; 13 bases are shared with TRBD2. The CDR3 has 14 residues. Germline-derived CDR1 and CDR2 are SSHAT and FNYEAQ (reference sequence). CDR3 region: CASSIGTSGDEQYF. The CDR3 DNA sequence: TGTGCTAGCAGTATAGGGACTAGCGGGGACGAGCAGTACTTC. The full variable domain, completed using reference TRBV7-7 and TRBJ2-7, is GAGVSQSPRYKVTKRGQDVTLRCDPISSHATLYWYQQALGQGPEFLTYFNYEAQPDKSGLPSDRFSAERPEGSISTLTIQRTEQRDSAMYRCASSIGTSGDEQYFGPGTRLTVT.

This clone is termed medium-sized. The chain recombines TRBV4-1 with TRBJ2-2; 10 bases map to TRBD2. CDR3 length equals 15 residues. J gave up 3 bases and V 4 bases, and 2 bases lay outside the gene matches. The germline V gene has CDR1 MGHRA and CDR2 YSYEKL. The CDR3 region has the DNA TGCGCCAGCAGCCCCGGGACTAGCGACACCGGGGAGCTGTTTTTT. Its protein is CASSPGTSDTGELFF.

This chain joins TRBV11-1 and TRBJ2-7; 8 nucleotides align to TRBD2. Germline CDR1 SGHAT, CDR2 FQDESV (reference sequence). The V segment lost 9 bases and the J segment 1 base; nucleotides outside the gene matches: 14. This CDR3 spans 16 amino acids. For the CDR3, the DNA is TGTGCCAGGGTCTGGGCGGGGGGATTTACGTCCTACGAGCAGTACTTC. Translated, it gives CARVWAGGFTSYEQYF.

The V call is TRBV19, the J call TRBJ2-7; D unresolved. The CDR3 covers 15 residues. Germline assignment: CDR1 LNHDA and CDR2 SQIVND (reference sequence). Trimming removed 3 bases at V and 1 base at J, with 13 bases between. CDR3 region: CASSIFVWPSYEQYF. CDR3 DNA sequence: TGTGCCAGTAGTATTTTTGTTTGGCCATCCTACGAGCAGTACTTC.

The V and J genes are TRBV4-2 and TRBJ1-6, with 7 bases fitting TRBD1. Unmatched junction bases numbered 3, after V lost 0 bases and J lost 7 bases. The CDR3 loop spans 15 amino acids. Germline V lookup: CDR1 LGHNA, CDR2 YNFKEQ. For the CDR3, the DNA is TGTGCCAGCAGCCAAGATAAGGGGGCGAATTCACCCCTCCACTTT. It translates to CASSQDKGANSPLHF.

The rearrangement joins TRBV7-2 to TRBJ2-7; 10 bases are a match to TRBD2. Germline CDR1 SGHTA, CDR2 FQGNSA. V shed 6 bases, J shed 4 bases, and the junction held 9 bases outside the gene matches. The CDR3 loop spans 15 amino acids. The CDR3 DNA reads TGTGCCAGCAGTGAGGGAGCGGGAGGGCCATACGAGCAGTACTTC. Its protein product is CASSEGAGGPYEQYF.